The 22 T cell receptor delta chains below all came from one sample that was sequenced in a study of gamma-delta T cells after stem cell transplantation. TCRdb redid the clone calls on the RT-PCR reads with CATT. The sample yields more than 1,400 delta-chain clones, about 15% seen once. Sequences were obtained from gamma-delta T cells. The receptors originated from a human donor. It is not recorded whose cells these are; they may come from a transplant donor.

This clone was observed a handful of times. A clone one base away is much larger, so this may be a read error. This sample also contains other DNA sequences that code for the same CDR3. V usage is TRDV2 and J usage is TRDJ1; 7 bases are a match to TRDD3. Trimming removed 3 bases from V and 7 bases from J; junction bases left unmatched: 13. The CDR3 consists of 15 residues. Germline values: CDR1 GEAIGNYY, CDR2 EKD. The DNA of the CDR3 is TGTGCCTGTGACTACCTACGCGGGGGGATGAGTAAACTCATCTTT. Protein: CACDYLRGGMSKLIF.

This clone was detected only a few times. A far larger clone is one nucleotide away, so this likely arose from a read error. Other DNA sequences from this sample encode an identical CDR3 as well. The chain couples TRDV2 to TRDJ3; 7 bases fit TRDD3. J gave up 4 bases and V 0 bases, and 14 bases lay outside the gene matches. The CDR3 is 20 residues long. The germline CDR1 and CDR2 sequences are GEAIGNYY and EKD. The CDR3 DNA follows: TGTGCCTGTGACACCGGTCCCTGGGGGTTGAGCTCTTGGGACACCCGACAGATGTTTTTC. Translation gives CACDTGPWGLSSWDTRQMFF.

This clone was counted between two and nine times. This chain links TRDV1 with TRDJ1, with 10 bases fitting TRDD3. Looked up from germline, CDR1 is TSWWSYY and CDR2 is QGS. CDR3 length: 17 amino acids. Trimming at V came to 1 base and at J to 11 bases, leaving 16 bases not matched to a gene. CDR3 sequence: CALGEHPSYWGISGLIF. The CDR3 DNA reads as TGTGCTCTTGGGGAACACCCTTCTTACTGGGGGATCAGTGGGCTCATCTTT.

Regarding this clone: A far larger clone is off by one base, so a read error is likely. The rearrangement links TRDV2 to TRDJ3, with 7 bases that match TRDD3. CDR1 GEAIGNYY and CDR2 EKD come from the germline V gene. The CDR3 extends over 20 amino acids. This chain's CDR3 is CARDTGPWGLSSWDTRQMFF. The DNA for the CDR3 is TGTGCCCGTGACACCGGTCCCTGGGGGTTGAGCTCCTGGGACACCCGACAGATGTTTTTC.

In this sample, this clone turned up a few times. CDR3 region: CAFSFLCTGGLGSDKLIF. In DNA, the CDR3 is TGTGCCTTTTCCTTCCTATGTACTGGGGGATTGGGCTCCGATAAACTCATCTTT. The rearrangement links TRDV3 to TRDJ1; 10 nucleotides match TRDD3. Per the germline V gene, CDR1 is TVYSNPD and CDR2 is GDNSRS (reference sequence). V shed 2 bases and J 3 bases; nucleotides not matched to a gene: 18. There are 18 residues in the CDR3.

The rearrangement uses TRDV2 and TRDJ1, with 8 nucleotides matching TRDD3. Germline CDR1 and CDR2: GEAIGNYY and EKD. The CDR3 covers 17 residues. V lost 3 bases and J lost 0; bases outside the gene matches: 11. CDR3 loop: CACDALLGATHTDKLIF. In nucleotides, the CDR3 is TGTGCCTGTGACGCCCTACTGGGGGCCACCCACACCGATAAACTCATCTTT.

This clone was counted a few times. This likely stems from a read error, as it lies one base from a far larger clone. Additional DNA sequences in this sample encode the identical CDR3. The chain links TRDV1 to TRDJ1; 11 bases match TRDD3. The CDR3 runs to 24 residues. Trimming cost V 4 bases and J 0 bases; bases outside gene matches: 28. Germline V lookup: CDR1 TSWWSYY, CDR2 QGS. CDR3 loop: CALGVSVPTLTYWGIRGHTDKLIF. The DNA for the CDR3 is TGTGCTCTTGGGGTCTCAGTTCCTACTCTGACCTATTGGGGGATACGAGGGCACACCGATAAACTCATCTTT.

This clone occurred a few times. The DNA is omitted, as the CDR3 cannot be located on it reliably, and the CDR3 follows TCRdb's listing. This chain uses TRAV29/DV5 with TRDJ1; TRDD3 reflects the table's D call only, with no check against the DNA. The CDR3 is 20 amino acids in total, end residues counted. Germline CDR1 reads NSMFDY; CDR2 reads ISSIKDK. CDR3 sequence reads: CSVLLCSKHMGDTISDKLIF.

Worth noting for this clone: The amino acid sequence in TCRdb belongs to a much larger clone and departs from this DNA's translation at residue 15, likely a sequencing read error; the sequence shown is translated from the DNA. This rearrangement joins TRDV2 to TRDJ3; 7 bases align to TRDD3. This CDR3 is 20 amino acids long. CDR1 is GEAIGNYY, CDR2 EKD, per germline. CDR3: CACDTGPWGLSSWDARQMFF. In nucleotides, the CDR3 is TGTGCCTGTGACACCGGTCCCTGGGGGTTGAGCTCCTGGGACGCCCGACAGATGTTTTTC.

This clone is large by share. V gene TRDV1 combines with J gene TRDJ1; possible D gene TRDD3, 6 bases. Germline V gene lookup returns CDR1 TSWWSYY and CDR2 QGS. Trimming shortened V by 0 bases and J by 6 bases, and 29 bases separated the two germline ends. The CDR3 has 20 residues. The CDR3 region has the DNA TGTGCTCTTGGGGAACTAGGTCCCAGGCCGCCCCGGCCGGGGGAATATAAACTCATCTTT. Translated: CALGELGPRPPRPGEYKLIF.

Comments on this clone: At residue 5, the translated DNA and the protein in TCRdb do not agree; the protein given here is derived from the DNA. This chain links TRDV2 with TRDJ1, with D unresolved. The germline V gene has CDR1 GEAIGNYY and CDR2 EKD. V dropped 3 bases and J dropped 2 bases, with 21 bases sitting between them. The CDR3 is made up of 17 amino acids. This CDR3 reads CACDAVLVEGGTDKLIF. Written as DNA, the CDR3 is TGTGCCTGTGACGCCGTCCTGGTTGAAGGTGGTACCGATAAACTCATCTTT.

This clone showed up just a few times. This chain connects TRDV2 to TRDJ1; 9 bases line up with TRDD3. V was clipped by 2 bases and J by 0 bases; unmatched bases: 3. Germline CDR1 reads GEAIGNYY; CDR2 reads EKD. This CDR3 is 15 amino acids long. CDR3 sequence: CACDSLGDHTDKLIF. The CDR3, as DNA: TGTGCCTGTGACAGTCTGGGGGATCACACCGATAAACTCATCTTT.

About this clone: The amino acid sequence in TCRdb belongs to a much larger clone and departs from this DNA's translation at residue 5, likely a sequencing read error; the sequence shown is translated from the DNA. The gene calls are TRDV2 and TRDJ1; 8 bases line up with TRDD3. Germline CDR1 is GEAIGNYY and CDR2 is EKD. J was trimmed by 1 base and V by 3 bases; bases with no gene match: 12. The CDR3 length is 17 residues. The CDR3 bases are TGTGCCTGTGACGCCGTACTGGGGGCCCCGGTCACCGATAAACTCATCTTT. Translation: CACDAVLGAPVTDKLIF.

This clone was seen only a few times. A read error likely explains why the TCRdb protein, taken from a much larger clone, differs from this DNA's translation at residue 15; the protein shown is translated from the DNA. J is TRDJ1 and V is TRDV1; 9 positions match TRDD3. The CDR3 consists of 24 residues. Germline V gene data show CDR1 as TSWWSYY and CDR2 as QGS. With 4 bases clipped from V and 0 bases from J, the junction kept 30 bases outside the gene matches. The CDR3 DNA is TGTGCTCTTGGGGTCTCAGTTCCTACTCTGACCTACTGGGGGACACGAGGGCACACCGATAAACTCATCTTT. Its protein product is CALGVSVPTLTYWGTRGHTDKLIF.

This clone has only a few counts. The rearrangement joins TRDV2 to TRDJ1, with TRDD3 matching over 12 bases. In germline, CDR1 is GEAIGNYY, CDR2 EKD. The ends lost 0 bases at V and 0 bases at J; junction bases unmatched: 16. This CDR3 comprises 21 residues. In DNA, the CDR3 is TGTGCCTGTGACACCCTCGTACTGGGGGATACTAGGGCACTCGACACCGATAAACTCATCTTT. Translation: CACDTLVLGDTRALDTDKLIF.

A few counts support this clone. The protein recorded in TCRdb matches a much larger clone and deviates from this DNA's translation at residue 12, suggesting a read error; the protein here is obtained by translating the DNA. V is TRDV1 and J is TRDJ3, with D possibly matching TRDD3 (6 bases). Germline V CDR1 and CDR2: TSWWSYY, QGS. The CDR3 is 24 amino acids. The V and J ends lost 2 bases and 0 bases respectively, with 29 bases between them. CDR3 amino acids: CALGEIAARRILSNRSWDTRQMFF. CDR3 coding DNA: TGTGCTCTTGGGGAAATTGCTGCCCGGCGGATACTTTCGAACCGCTCCTGGGACACCCGACAGATGTTTTTC.

Comments on this clone: TCRdb attributes to this sequence the protein of a much larger clone, which differs from the DNA translation at residue 14; a read error is likely, and the protein displayed is translated from the DNA. This chain links TRDV3 with TRDJ1; TRDD2 matches at 9 bases. The CDR3 runs 24 residues. CDR1 and CDR2 (germline): TVYSNPD, GDNSRS (reference sequence). The ends lost 4 bases at V and 1 base at J; junction bases unmatched: 37. The CDR3 loop reads CASGVFGLPTNGIALGISTDKLIF. The CDR3 coding sequence is TGTGCCTCGGGGGTGTTTGGCCTTCCTACTAACGGTATTGCACTGGGGATTTCCACCGATAAACTCATCTTT.

This clone was detected a few times. This likely stems from a read error, as it lies one base from a far larger clone. Other DNA sequences from this sample encode an identical CDR3 as well. The chain couples TRDV2 to TRDJ1, with unresolved D. The CDR3 contains 13 residues. Germline-derived CDR1 and CDR2 are GEAIGNYY and EKD. CDR3 protein: CACDALTTDKLIF. CDR3 DNA: TGTGCCTGTGACGCCCTTACCACCGATAAGCTCATCTTT.

This clone appeared a few times. One base separates it from a far larger clone, so it is likely a read error. This rearrangement joins TRDV3 to TRDJ1, with TRDD3 matching 13 bases. The germline CDR1 and CDR2 sequences are TVYSNPD and GDNSRS (reference sequence). This CDR3 contains 24 residues. V shed 1 base, J shed 0 bases, and the junction held 29 bases outside the gene matches. CDR3 in DNA: TGTGCCTTTAATCAGAAACCCCCACTACGGGGACTGGGGGATACGCGGGGGAACACCGATAAACTCATCTTT. As protein: CAFNQKPPLRGLGDTRGNTDKLIF.

In its sample, this clone was seen a few times. This sequence joins TRDV2 and TRDJ1; 8 bases line up with TRDD3. Losses at the gene ends were 5 bases for V and 1 base for J; bases not matched to a gene: 8. Germline V lookup: CDR1 GEAIGNYY, CDR2 EKD. This CDR3 spans 15 amino acids. CDR3 bases: TGTGCCTGTGCCCCTCTGGGGGAGACCACCGATAAACTCATCTTT. It translates to CACAPLGETTDKLIF.

This clone has only a few counts. The rearrangement uses TRDV2 and TRDJ1; TRDD3 matches at 7 bases. Trimming at V came to 5 bases and at J to 0 bases, leaving 17 bases not matched to a gene. Per germline, CDR1 GEAIGNYY and CDR2 EKD. The CDR3 covers 18 residues. The CDR3 DNA sequence: TGTGCCTGTGTCCCCCTACCAGGGGGATCGAGGTACACCGATAAACTCATCTTT. The encoded protein is CACVPLPGGSRYTDKLIF.

Within the sample, this clone is medium-sized (0.01 to 0.1%). The rearrangement joins TRDV2 to TRDJ1; TRDD3 matches 8 bases. Germline loops: CDR1 GEAIGNYY, CDR2 EKD. The CDR3 is made up of 16 amino acids. V lost 3 bases, J lost 0 bases, and 8 bases stayed unmatched. CDR3 sequence (DNA): TGTGCCTGTGACCCCGTACTGGGGGCCTACACCGATAAACTCATCTTT. Its translation: CACDPVLGAYTDKLIF.